This T cell receptor (beta chain) was recovered during a study of blood T cell repertoires in COVID-19. About the study: There were acute and convalescent COVID-19 samples, and they came from the United States, Italy and Spain. T cells, B-cell-depleted T cells, or PBMCs supplied cDNA or gDNA.

How the authors handled the data: Amplification of reference gene primers provided the estimated nucleated cell counts. The protocol was immunoSEQ multiplex PCR, while the TCRdb copy is restricted to in-frame clones and leaves out a portion. That table supplies the V and J calls and clone size; D and trimming were determined from the DNA. This repertoire shows around 140,000 clones, just over 85% found once; its top ten account for approximately 1.5%. The CDR3 runs to 13 residues. Germline CDR1 is MNHEY and CDR2 is SMNVEV (reference sequence). Comments on this clone: One junction end disagrees with the germline gene, perhaps due to a read error.

The rearrangement links TRBV27 to TRBJ1-1; D unresolved. The receptor was isolated from a woman aged 60-70 years with acute or convalescent COVID-19. The material sequenced was peripheral blood. CDR3 amino acids: CASSLSFPGPPLF. In DNA form, the CDR3 reads TGTGCCAGCAGTTTATCGTTCCCAGGCCCGCCCCTATTT.